This TCR beta chain came from a study of cytomegalovirus exposure and HLA in healthy donors. The V gene's germline CDR1 is WSHSY and CDR2 SAAADI. CDR3 size: 15 residues. The V and J ends lost 10 bases and 1 base, in that order; junction bases with no gene match: 7. The PCR employed 60 Vbeta primers together with 13 Jbeta primers. Libraries were prepared by immunoSEQ multiplex PCR; TCRdb keeps only in-frame clonotypes and omits some of them. The table lists roughly 100,000 clones, more than 75% of them singletons, with around 0.76% in the top ten. The receptor's source is a woman aged 55 to 70 in good health and CMV-seronegative. The rearrangement links TRBV10-2 to TRBJ1-6, with 7 bases lining up with TRBD1. The sample comprised PBMCs. The CDR3: CATANRGSYNSPLHF. The CDR3 region has the DNA TGCGCCACCGCCAACAGGGGATCCTATAATTCACCCCTCCACTTT.